This T cell receptor (beta chain) appears in the sequencing data of a study of blood T cell repertoires in COVID-19. About the research overall: From the United States, Italy and Spain came samples of acute and convalescent COVID-19. T cells, B-cell-depleted T cells, or PBMCs provided the cDNA or gDNA that served as material.

Authors' analysis steps: Nucleated cell counts were estimated from reference gene primer amplification. Sequencing used immunoSEQ multiplex PCR; TCRdb keeps in-frame clones, though not all of them. The V and J calls and clone size are taken from that table; D and trimming were inferred from the DNA. The sample lists 200,000 or so clones, roughly nine tenths occurring once. Germline V gene data show CDR1 as LNHDA and CDR2 as SQIVND (reference sequence). The CDR3 sequence is 15 residues long. V lost 6 bases, J lost 2 bases, and 7 bases stayed unmatched. The rearrangement links TRBV19 to TRBJ2-5; 9 bases fit TRBD1. The sample consisted of peripheral blood. This TCR was sampled from a woman between 50 and 59 years old with acute or convalescent COVID-19. In DNA, the CDR3 is TGTGCCAGTAGACTCACAGGGGGCTTACAAGAGACCCAGTACTTC. This translates into CASRLTGGLQETQYF.